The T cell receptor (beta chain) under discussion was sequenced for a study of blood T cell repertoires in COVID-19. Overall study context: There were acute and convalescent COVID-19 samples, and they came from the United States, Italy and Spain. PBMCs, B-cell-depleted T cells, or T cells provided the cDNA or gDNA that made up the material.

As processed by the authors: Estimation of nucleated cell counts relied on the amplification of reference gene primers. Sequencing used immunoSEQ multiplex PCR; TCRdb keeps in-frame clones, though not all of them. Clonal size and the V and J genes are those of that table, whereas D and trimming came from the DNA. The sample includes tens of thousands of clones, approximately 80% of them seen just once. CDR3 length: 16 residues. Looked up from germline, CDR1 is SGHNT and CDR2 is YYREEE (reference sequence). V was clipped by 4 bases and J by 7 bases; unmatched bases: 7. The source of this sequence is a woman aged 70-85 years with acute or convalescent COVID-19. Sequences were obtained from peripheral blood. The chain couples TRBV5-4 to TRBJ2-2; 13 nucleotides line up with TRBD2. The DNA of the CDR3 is TGTGCCAGCAGCCCAAGGACTAGCGGGAGAGGCGGGGAGCTGTTTTTT. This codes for CASSPRTSGRGGELFF.